A single sample is the source of the 8 T cell receptor beta chains below, sequenced in a study of regulatory T cells in long-lasting Graves disease. Time point defined: newly diagnosed GD, antithyroid drugs for less than 3 months. Generation of the TCR library employed RNA extracted from PBMCs. Both iRepertoire HTBI primers and Arm-PCR of CDR3 regions were used to build the TCR beta libraries. MiXCR, applied by TCRdb to the multiplex PCR reads, yields one record per CDR3 protein. Found here are some 370,000 distinct CDR3 sequences, approximately 10% of them singletons; the top ten hold around 18%. Another study also made use of these data, one on T cells in Graves' hyperthyroidism and ophthalmopathy.

The input for sequencing was peripheral blood mononuclear cells (PBMCs), taken at new diagnosis, from a patient treated with antithyroid drugs. The receptors were gathered from a woman aged 18-35 years with Graves disease.

Many counts were recorded for this clonotype. V is TRBV2 and J is TRBJ1-5; no firm D call. The CDR3 covers 15 residues. The V gene's germline CDR1 is SNHLY and CDR2 FYNNEI. V was clipped by 3 bases and J by 0 bases, with 9 bases between them. This CDR3 is CASSEFLYSNQPQHF. In DNA form, the CDR3 reads TGTGCCAGCAGTGAGTTCCTCTATAGCAATCAGCCCCAGCATTTT.

The CDR3 DNA reads as TGCAGTGCTAGTACAACTAGCTTGAAGGATTCTAGCACAGATACGCAGTATTTT. It specifies CSASTTSLKDSSTDTQYF. The chain links TRBV20-1 to TRBJ2-3; D is possibly TRBD2 (6 bases). V gave up 3 bases and J gave up 0 bases, with 22 bases separating them. The CDR3 totals 18 residues. Germline-derived CDR1 and CDR2 are DFQATT and SNEGSKA (reference sequence).

This clonotype was counted many times. The chain recombines TRBV6-5 with TRBJ2-1, with 8 bases lining up with TRBD2. Germline lookup yields CDR1 MNHEY and CDR2 SVGAGI. The J segment lost 12 bases and the V segment lost 2 bases, leaving 9 bases of the junction unmatched. The CDR3 is 14 amino acids. CDR3 region: CASSYVGGSGGQFF. Written as DNA, the CDR3 is TGTGCCAGCAGTTACGTAGGCGGGAGCGGGGGGCAGTTCTTC.

This clonotype was observed at least ten times. This chain uses TRBV13 with TRBJ1-1; the D is unclear. V was pared by 8 bases and J by 1 base, with 5 bases between. Germline V gives CDR1 PRHDT, CDR2 FYEKMQ (reference sequence). This CDR3 has 11 amino acids. DNA for the CDR3: TGTGCCAGCGGACGGAACACTGAAGCTTTCTTT. Protein: CASGRNTEAFF.

This clonotype was picked up many times. The chain recombines TRBV20-1 with TRBJ2-3, with 10 bases aligning to TRBD1. The CDR3 sequence is 18 residues long. CDR1 and CDR2 (germline): DFQATT, SNEGSKA (reference sequence). The V and J ends lost 5 bases and 0 bases, in that order; junction bases with no gene match: 14. The CDR3 spells CSAGRQGAGVLSTDTQYF. In DNA form, the CDR3 reads TGCAGTGCTGGAAGACAGGGGGCAGGAGTGTTGAGCACAGATACGCAGTATTTT.

This clonotype was detected many times. J is TRBJ2-1 and V is TRBV2, with 7 bases fitting TRBD1. V shed 6 bases, J shed 8 bases, and the junction held 10 bases outside the gene matches. This CDR3 spans 14 amino acids. From germline, CDR1 is SNHLY and CDR2 FYNNEI. CDR3 protein: CASRGDSQSHEQFF. In DNA form, the CDR3 reads TGTGCCAGCAGGGGGGACAGTCAATCACATGAGCAGTTCTTC.

This clonotype was found many times. The CDR3 reads CASSPPEGSYNEQFF. CDR3 in DNA: TGTGCCAGCTCACCACCGGAGGGGAGCTACAATGAGCAGTTCTTC. The chain couples TRBV18 to TRBJ2-1; D might be TRBD2 (6 bases). V lost 0 bases and J 3 bases, leaving 9 bases between the germline ends. The CDR3 contains 15 residues. Germline values: CDR1 KGHSH, CDR2 LQKENI.

This chain joins TRBV7-2 and TRBJ1-1; D might be TRBD1 (5 bases). Trimming cost V 0 bases and J 4 bases, with 15 bases left between them. CDR3 length equals 16 residues. Germline V CDR1 and CDR2: SGHTA, FQGNSA. Here the CDR3 reads CASSLASGVGSTEAFF. The CDR3 coding sequence is TGTGCCAGCAGCTTAGCTTCGGGGGTAGGGAGCACTGAAGCTTTCTTT.